The present TCR beta chain was sequenced within a study of a mutant IDH1 vaccine in newly diagnosed glioma. In the study overall: An approximately 60% male, about 38% female split and a mean age of around 41 years characterized treated patients. Patients' prior therapy spanned radiotherapy, temozolomide, or both; most underwent both.

The time point denotes: week 11, during vaccination. Vaccination comprised doses that each held 300 ug of mutant IDH1 20-mer peptide, plus topical imiquimod. The CDR3 contains 12 residues. Germline values: CDR1 LNHDA, CDR2 SQIVND (reference sequence). V dropped 2 bases and J dropped 5 bases, with 4 bases sitting between them. Some clones are missing from TCRdb's copy, which holds only in-frame ones; the method was immunoSEQ multiplex PCR. The sample has 55,000 to 65,000 clones, about 80% seen once; the top ten hold approximately 5.9%. Comment on this clone: Its antigen is unknown.

Source: PBMCs, taken from a glioma patient whose treatment included an IDH1 peptide vaccine. This TCR came from a man aged 50-60 years with glioma. This rearrangement joins TRBV19 to TRBJ1-5; D is undetermined. In DNA form, the CDR3 reads TGTGCCAGTAGTATACAGTATCAGCCCCAGCATTTT. Amino acid sequence: CASSIQYQPQHF. The full variable domain, its missing parts supplied by reference TRBV19 and TRBJ1-5, is DGGITQSPKYLFRKEGQNVTLSCEQNLNHDAMYWYRQDPGQGLRLIYYSQIVNDFQKGDIAEGYSVSREKKESFPLTVTSAQKNPTAFYLCASSIQYQPQHFGDGTRLSIL.